Listed below are T cell receptor beta chains from one sample, sequenced in a study of blood T cell repertoires in COVID-19. Measured with immunoSEQ multiplex PCR; TCRdb has only the in-frame clones, and not every one. The table has about 250,000 clones, 87% seen once; the top ten hold around 3%. The sequenced sample was peripheral blood. Receptors originate from a man between 18 and 29 years old with active or convalescent COVID-19. CDR3s include the opening cysteine and the closing phenylalanine or tryptophan. D genes are given only for firm matches. A clone size is listed for some rows: how often the clone was seen (once, few, many), or a class if it is expanded.

size | J | V | D | DNA | CDR3
- | TRBJ2-7 | TRBV6-5 | - | TGTGCCAGCAGTTACTCCGGAGGAGGGACCTACGAGCAGTACTTC | CASSYSGGGTYEQYF
- | TRBJ1-1 | TRBV25-1 | - | TGTGCCAGCAGTTTAGGGGGTCTGAACACTGAAGCTTTCTTT | CASSLGGLNTEAFF
- | TRBJ2-7 | TRBV29-1 | TRBD2 | TGCAGCGTTGAGACCGGACTAGCGGGCCCCTACGAGCAGTACTTC | CSVETGLAGPYEQYF
- | TRBJ1-5 | TRBV7-8 | TRBD1 | TGTGCCAGCAGCTGGGACAGAAATCAGCCCCAGCATTTT | CASSWDRNQPQHF
- | TRBJ1-1 | TRBV6-2/TRBV6-3 | - | TGTGCCAGCAGTTACAGGACAGCACACCCGATGAACACTGAAGCTTTCTTT | CASSYRTAHPMNTEAFF
- | TRBJ2-3 | TRBV4-3 | - | TGCGCCAGCAGCCGGGAGGCCGTGGGCACAGATACGCAGTATTTT | CASSREAVGTDTQYF
- | TRBJ2-2 | TRBV7-9 | TRBD2 | TGTGCCAGCAGCTTTGGGGGGGACCCCATCCCCGGGGAGCTGTTTTTT | CASSFGGDPIPGELFF
- | TRBJ1-3 | TRBV6-6 | - | TGTGCCGGTACAGGGAACCCTGGAAACACCATATATTTT | CAGTGNPGNTIYF
once | TRBJ2-2 | TRBV7-9 | - | TGTGCCAGCAGCTTATTGAGAGCCTTGGACACCGGGGAGCTGTTTTTT | CASSLLRALDTGELFF
- | TRBJ1-6 | TRBV5-1 | - | TGCGCCAGCAGCTTGGATATCTTTTCACCCCTCCACTTT | CASSLDIFSPLHF
- | TRBJ2-6 | TRBV5-1 | - | TGCGCCAGCAGCCTCCGCTTAGGACAGTTCCTCTCTGGGGCCAACGTCCTGACTTTC | CASSLRLGQFLSGANVLTF
- | TRBJ2-6 | TRBV14 | TRBD1 | TGTGCCAGCAGCCAATGGGGACAGGTCACTGGGGCCAACGTCCTGACTTTC | CASSQWGQVTGANVLTF
- | TRBJ2-3 | TRBV7-9 | TRBD2 | TGTGCCAGCAGCCCAATCAGCGGGAGTGGCACAGATACGCAGTATTTT | CASSPISGSGTDTQYF
- | TRBJ1-2 | TRBV4-3 | - | TGCGCCAGCAGCCAAGATGGGCTCTATGGCTACACCTTC | CASSQDGLYGYTF
- | TRBJ1-4 | TRBV5-1 | - | TGCGCCAGCAGCTCCCAAGGGGGGGGTAATGAAAAACTGTTTTTT | CASSSQGGGNEKLFF